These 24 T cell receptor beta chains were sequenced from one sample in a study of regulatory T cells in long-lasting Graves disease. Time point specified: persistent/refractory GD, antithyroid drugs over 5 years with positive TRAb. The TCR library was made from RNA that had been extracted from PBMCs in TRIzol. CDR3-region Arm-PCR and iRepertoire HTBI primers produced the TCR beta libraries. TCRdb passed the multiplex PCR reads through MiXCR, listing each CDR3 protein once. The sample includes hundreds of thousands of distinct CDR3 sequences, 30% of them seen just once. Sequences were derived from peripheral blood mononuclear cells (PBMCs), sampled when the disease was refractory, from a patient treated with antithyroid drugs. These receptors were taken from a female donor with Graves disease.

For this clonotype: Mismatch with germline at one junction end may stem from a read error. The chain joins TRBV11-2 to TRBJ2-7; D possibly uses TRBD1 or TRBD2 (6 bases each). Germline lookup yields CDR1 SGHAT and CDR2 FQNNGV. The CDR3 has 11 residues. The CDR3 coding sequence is TGTGCCAGCAGCTTAAAAGGGGGAGGAGAGTTC. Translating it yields CASSLKGGGEF.

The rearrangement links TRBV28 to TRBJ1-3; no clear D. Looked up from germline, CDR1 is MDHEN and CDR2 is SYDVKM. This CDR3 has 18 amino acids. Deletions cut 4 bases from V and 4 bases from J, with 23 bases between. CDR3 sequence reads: CASSSPGVWAQRGNTIYF. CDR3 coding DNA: TGTGCCAGCAGTTCTCCTGGGGTCTGGGCCCAGAGGGGAAACACCATATATTTT. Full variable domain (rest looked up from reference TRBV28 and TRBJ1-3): DVKVTQSSRYLVKRTGEKVFLECVQDMDHENMFWYRQDPGLGLRLIYFSYDVKMKEKGDIPEGYSVSREKKERFSLILESASTNQTSMYLCASSSPGVWAQRGNTIYFGEGSWLTVV.

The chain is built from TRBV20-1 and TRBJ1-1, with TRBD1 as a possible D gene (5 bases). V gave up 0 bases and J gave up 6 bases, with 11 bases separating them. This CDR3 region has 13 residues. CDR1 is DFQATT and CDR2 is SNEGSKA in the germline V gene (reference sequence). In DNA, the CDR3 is TGCAGTGCTAGAGATTGGGGGACGTCTGAAGCTTTCTTT. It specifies CSARDWGTSEAFF.

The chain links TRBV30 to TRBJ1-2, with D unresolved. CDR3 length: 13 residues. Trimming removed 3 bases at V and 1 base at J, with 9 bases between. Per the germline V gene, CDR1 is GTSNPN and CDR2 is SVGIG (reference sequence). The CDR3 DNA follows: TGTGCCTGGAGGAACCAGGTTAACTATGGCTACACCTTC. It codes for CAWRNQVNYGYTF.

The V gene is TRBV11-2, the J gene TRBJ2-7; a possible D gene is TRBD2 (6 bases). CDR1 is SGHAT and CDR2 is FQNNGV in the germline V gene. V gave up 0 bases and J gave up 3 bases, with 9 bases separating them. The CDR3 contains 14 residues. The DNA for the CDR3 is TGTGCCAGCAGCTTAGACGGGAGAGTCTACGAGCAGTACTTC. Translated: CASSLDGRVYEQYF. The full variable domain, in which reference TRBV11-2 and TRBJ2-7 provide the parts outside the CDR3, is EAGVAQSPRYKIIEKRQSVAFWCNPISGHATLYWYQQILGQGPKLLIQFQNNGVVDDSQLPKDRFSAERLKGVDSTLKIQPAKLEDSAVYLCASSLDGRVYEQYFGPGTRLTVT.

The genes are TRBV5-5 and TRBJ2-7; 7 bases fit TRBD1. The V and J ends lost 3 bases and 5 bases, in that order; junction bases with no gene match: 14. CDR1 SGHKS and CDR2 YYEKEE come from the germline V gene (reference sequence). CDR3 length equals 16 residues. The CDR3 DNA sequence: TGTGCCAGCAGCTACGGGGCCGGGACAGTAGGGCACGAGCAGTACTTC. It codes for CASSYGAGTVGHEQYF.

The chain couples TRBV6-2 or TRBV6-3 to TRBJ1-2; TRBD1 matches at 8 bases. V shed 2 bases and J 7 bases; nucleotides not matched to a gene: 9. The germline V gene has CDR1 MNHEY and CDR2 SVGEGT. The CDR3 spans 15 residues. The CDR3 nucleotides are TGTGCCAGCAGTTACCATCCAGACAGGGGTTTTGGCTACACCTTC. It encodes CASSYHPDRGFGYTF.

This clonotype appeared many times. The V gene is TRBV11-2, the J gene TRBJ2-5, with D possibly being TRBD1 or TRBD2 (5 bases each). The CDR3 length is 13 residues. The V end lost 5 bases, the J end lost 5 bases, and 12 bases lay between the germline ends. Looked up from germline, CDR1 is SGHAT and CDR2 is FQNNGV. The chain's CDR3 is CASSPGTMETQYF. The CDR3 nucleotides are TGTGCCAGCAGCCCCGGGACCATGGAGACCCAGTACTTC.

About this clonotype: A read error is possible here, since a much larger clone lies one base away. The CDR3, as DNA: TGTGCCAGCAGGGGACAGGGGAAGACTGAAGCTTTCTTT. Amino acid sequence: CASRGQGKTEAFF. The chain employs TRBV6-1 and TRBJ1-1; 10 bases agree with TRBD1. CDR3 length: 13 residues. Germline V gene lookup returns CDR1 MNHNS and CDR2 SASEGT. The V segment lost 6 bases and the J segment 5 bases; nucleotides outside the gene matches: 3.

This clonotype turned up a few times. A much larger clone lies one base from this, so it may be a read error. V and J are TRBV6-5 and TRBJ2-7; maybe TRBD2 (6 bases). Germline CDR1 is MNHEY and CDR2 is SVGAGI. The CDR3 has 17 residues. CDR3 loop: CASSYAKDGGNTYERYF. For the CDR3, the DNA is TGTGCCAGCAGTTACGCAAAGGACGGGGGTAATACCTACGAGCGGTACTTC.

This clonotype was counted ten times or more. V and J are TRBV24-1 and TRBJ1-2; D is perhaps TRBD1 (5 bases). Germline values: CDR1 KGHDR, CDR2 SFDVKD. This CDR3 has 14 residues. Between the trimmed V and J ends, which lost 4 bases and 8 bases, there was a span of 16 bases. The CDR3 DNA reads TGTGCCACCAGTGACCCGGGACGCTCATACGGCTACACCTTC. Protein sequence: CATSDPGRSYGYTF.

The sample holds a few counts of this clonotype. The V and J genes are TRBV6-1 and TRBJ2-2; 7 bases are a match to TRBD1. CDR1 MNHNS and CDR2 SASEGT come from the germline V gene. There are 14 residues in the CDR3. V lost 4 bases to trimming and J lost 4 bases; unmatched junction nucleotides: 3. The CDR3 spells CASSVDRVTGELFF. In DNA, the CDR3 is TGTGCCAGCAGTGTCGACAGGGTCACCGGGGAGCTGTTTTTT.

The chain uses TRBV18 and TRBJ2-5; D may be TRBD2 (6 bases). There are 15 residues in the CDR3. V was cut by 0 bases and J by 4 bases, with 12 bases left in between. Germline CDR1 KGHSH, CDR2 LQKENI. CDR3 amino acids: CASSPPVISGETQYF. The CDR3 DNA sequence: TGTGCCAGCTCACCACCAGTTATTAGCGGAGAGACCCAGTACTTC.

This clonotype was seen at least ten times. CDR3 bases: TGTGCCAGCAGCTGGGACAGCGTCTTAAGGCACACTGAAGCTTTCTTT. Its protein is CASSWDSVLRHTEAFF. J is TRBJ1-1 and V is TRBV12-3 or TRBV12-4; 7 nucleotides align to TRBD1. This CDR3 contains 16 residues. With 6 bases clipped from V and 3 bases from J, the junction kept 13 bases outside the gene matches.

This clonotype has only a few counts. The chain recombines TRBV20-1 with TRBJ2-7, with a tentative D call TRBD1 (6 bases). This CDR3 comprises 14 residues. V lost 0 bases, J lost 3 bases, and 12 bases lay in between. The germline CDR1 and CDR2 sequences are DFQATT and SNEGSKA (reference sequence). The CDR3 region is CSAREMGHNYEQYF. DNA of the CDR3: TGCAGTGCTAGAGAAATGGGACACAACTACGAGCAGTACTTC.

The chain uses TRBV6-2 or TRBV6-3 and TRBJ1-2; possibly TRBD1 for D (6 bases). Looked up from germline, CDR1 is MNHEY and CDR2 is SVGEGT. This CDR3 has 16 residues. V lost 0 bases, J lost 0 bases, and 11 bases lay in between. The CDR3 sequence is CASSYSVGGTNYGYTF. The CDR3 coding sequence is TGTGCCAGCAGTTACTCCGTGGGGGGCACTAACTATGGCTACACCTTC.

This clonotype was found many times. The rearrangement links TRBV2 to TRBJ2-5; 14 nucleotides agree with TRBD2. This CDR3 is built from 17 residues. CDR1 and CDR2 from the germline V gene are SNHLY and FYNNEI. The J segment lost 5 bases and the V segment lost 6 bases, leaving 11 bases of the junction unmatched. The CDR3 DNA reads TGTGCCAGCAGGATGACTAGCGGGAGGGCCGGTGAGGAGACCCAGTACTTC. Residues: CASRMTSGRAGEETQYF.

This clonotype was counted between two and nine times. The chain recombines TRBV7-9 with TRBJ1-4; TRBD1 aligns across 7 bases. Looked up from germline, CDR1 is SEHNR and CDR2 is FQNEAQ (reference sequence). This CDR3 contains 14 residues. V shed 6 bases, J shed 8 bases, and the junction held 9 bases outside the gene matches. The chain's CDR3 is CASSYRQGKEKLFF. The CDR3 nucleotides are TGTGCCAGCAGTTACAGACAGGGTAAAGAAAAACTGTTTTTT.

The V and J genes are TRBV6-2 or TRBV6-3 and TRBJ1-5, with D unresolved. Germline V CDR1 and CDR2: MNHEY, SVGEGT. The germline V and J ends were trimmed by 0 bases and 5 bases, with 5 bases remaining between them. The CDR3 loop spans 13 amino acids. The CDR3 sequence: CASSYSPDQPQHF. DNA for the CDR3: TGTGCCAGCAGTTACTCGCCTGATCAGCCCCAGCATTTT.

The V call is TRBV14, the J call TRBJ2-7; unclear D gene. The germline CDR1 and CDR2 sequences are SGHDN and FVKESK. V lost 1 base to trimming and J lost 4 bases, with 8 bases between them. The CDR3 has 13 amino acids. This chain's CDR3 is CASSQVHGYEQYF. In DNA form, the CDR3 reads TGTGCCAGCAGCCAAGTTCATGGTTACGAGCAGTACTTC.

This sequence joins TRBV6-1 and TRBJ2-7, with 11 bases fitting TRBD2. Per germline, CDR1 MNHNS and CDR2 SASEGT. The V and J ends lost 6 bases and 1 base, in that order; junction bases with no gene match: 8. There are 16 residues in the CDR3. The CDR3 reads CASSHRLAGRSYEQYF. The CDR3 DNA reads TGTGCCAGCAGCCACAGACTAGCGGGGAGGTCCTACGAGCAGTACTTC.

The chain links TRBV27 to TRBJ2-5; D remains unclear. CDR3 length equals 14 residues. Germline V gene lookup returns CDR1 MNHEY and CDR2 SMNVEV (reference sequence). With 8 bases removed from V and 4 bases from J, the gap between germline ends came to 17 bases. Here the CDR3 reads CASGPAIWPETQYF. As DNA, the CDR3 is TGTGCCAGCGGGCCGGCGATTTGGCCAGAGACCCAGTACTTC.

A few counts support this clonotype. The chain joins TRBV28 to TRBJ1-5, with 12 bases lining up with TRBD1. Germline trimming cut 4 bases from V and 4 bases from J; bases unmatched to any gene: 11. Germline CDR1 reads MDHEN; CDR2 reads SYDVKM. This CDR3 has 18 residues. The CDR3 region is CASSSGTGGIVGNQPQHF. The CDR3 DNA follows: TGTGCCAGCAGTTCCGGGACAGGGGGCATCGTGGGGAATCAGCCCCAGCATTTT.

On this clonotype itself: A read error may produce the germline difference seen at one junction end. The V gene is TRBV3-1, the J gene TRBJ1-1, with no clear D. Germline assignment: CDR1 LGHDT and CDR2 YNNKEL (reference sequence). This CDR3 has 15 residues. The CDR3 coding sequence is TGTGCCAGCAGCCAAGAGTCCCCATCGGGCACTGAAGCTTCCTTT. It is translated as CASSQESPSGTEASF.